This T cell receptor beta chain was captured in a study of regulatory T cells in long-lasting Graves disease. V trimming: 3 bases; J trimming: 10 bases; junction bases outside the gene matches: 13. The CDR3 runs 17 residues. Germline CDR1 is GTSNPN and CDR2 is SVGIG (reference sequence). Relying on iRepertoire HTBI primers and Arm-PCR of CDR3 regions, the team built TCR beta libraries. TCRdb recomputed calls from the multiplex PCR reads with MiXCR, one row per CDR3 protein. The repertoire holds roughly 500,000 distinct CDR3 sequences, with about 13% as singletons. Study-level points and caveats: The study found lower TCR diversity in persistent Graves' patients than in newly diagnosed ones.

Time point here: newly diagnosed GD, antithyroid drugs for less than 3 months. RNA extracted from PBMCs served as the sequencing template. This clonotype was picked up a small number of times. The antigen remains undetermined. The same data also contributed to another study, on T cells in Graves' hyperthyroidism and ophthalmopathy. This second study notes: Among the patients, aged 18 to 65, hyperthyroidism was newly diagnosed and had lasted under 2 months.

The source is a man between 25 and 39 years old with Graves disease. The sample here was peripheral blood mononuclear cells (PBMCs), taken at new diagnosis, from a patient treated with antithyroid drugs. This sequence joins TRBV30 and TRBJ2-1; 15 bases align to TRBD2. Here the CDR3 DNA reads TGTGCCTGGAGCCGAGTCCGGACTAGCGGGAGGGTTAGCGAGCAGTTCTTC. This sequence encodes CAWSRVRTSGRVSEQFF.